Each of the 10 T cell receptor beta chains below was sequenced from the same sample in a study of T cell responses to AZD1222 COVID-19 vaccine. Some clones are missing from TCRdb's copy, which holds only in-frame ones; the method was immunoSEQ multiplex PCR. The sample yields about 180,000 clones, 94% seen once. Material: peripheral blood, obtained 28 days after the second AZD1222 dose. Every receptor here comes from an adult who received the AZD1222 COVID-19 vaccine.

The CDR3 loop is CASSSRRDGSYGYTF. Written as DNA, the CDR3 is TGTGCCAGCAGCTCTCGACGTGACGGAAGCTATGGCTACACCTTC. The chain is built from TRBV13 and TRBJ1-2; D not resolved. Trimming removed 4 bases at V and 4 bases at J, with 16 bases between. The CDR3 contains 15 residues. Germline CDR1 and CDR2: PRHDT and FYEKMQ (reference sequence). The full variable domain, completed using reference TRBV13 and TRBJ1-2, is AAGVIQSPRHLIKEKRETATLKCYPIPRHDTVYWYQQGPGQDPQFLISFYEKMQSDKGSIPDRFSAQQFSDYHSELNMSSLELGDSALYFCASSSRRDGSYGYTFGSGTRLTVV.

V and J are TRBV9 and TRBJ2-2; D not certain. Germline V lookup: CDR1 SGDLS, CDR2 YYNGEE. This CDR3 is built from 12 residues. V lost 2 bases, J lost 6 bases, and 5 bases lay in between. The CDR3 reads CASSVRAGELFF. CDR3 DNA sequence: TGTGCCAGCAGCGTTAGGGCCGGGGAGCTGTTTTTT.

V gene TRBV7-3 combines with J gene TRBJ2-3; D tentatively fits TRBD1 or TRBD2 (6 bases each). The CDR3 consists of 14 residues. V gave up 4 bases and J gave up 5 bases, with 13 bases separating them. Germline V gene lookup returns CDR1 SGHTA and CDR2 FQGTGA. CDR3 DNA: TGTGCCAGCAGCTGGGGGGCAGGGCAAGATACGCAGTATTTT. The encoded protein is CASSWGAGQDTQYF.

V usage is TRBV2 and J usage is TRBJ2-7; D is unresolved. CDR1 is SNHLY, CDR2 FYNNEI, per germline. The V gene lost 1 base and the J gene lost 0 bases, with 10 bases spanning the gap. This CDR3 is 15 amino acids long. For the CDR3, the DNA is TGTGCCAGCAGTGAAGAGACCGCAAGCTCCTACGAGCAGTACTTC. Amino acids: CASSEETASSYEQYF.

The V gene is TRBV6-5, the J gene TRBJ1-1; D is unclear. CDR3 size: 13 residues. V was clipped by 0 bases and J by 5 bases, with 7 bases between them. Germline CDR1 MNHEY, CDR2 SVGAGI. The chain's CDR3 is CASSYSSRTEAFF. CDR3 in DNA: TGTGCCAGCAGTTACTCGAGTAGGACTGAAGCTTTCTTT.

The rearrangement uses TRBV5-5 and TRBJ2-7; D is possibly TRBD1 (5 bases). V shed 6 bases and J shed 0 bases, with 19 bases lying between them. CDR1 and CDR2 (germline): SGHKS, YYEKEE (reference sequence). The CDR3 is made up of 16 amino acids. CDR3 in amino acids: CASIPRSGRYSYEQYF. In DNA form, the CDR3 reads TGTGCCAGCATCCCCCGTTCAGGGCGGTACTCCTACGAGCAGTACTTC.

This clone was found a few times. This sequence joins TRBV7-9 and TRBJ1-1; possibly TRBD1 for D (5 bases). The length of the CDR3 is 14 residues. Between the trimmed V and J ends, which lost 7 bases and 5 bases, there was a span of 17 bases. CDR1 is SEHNR, CDR2 FQNEAQ, per germline (reference sequence). The DNA of the CDR3 is TGTGCCAGCAACAGGCAGGGAATGGGAACTGAAGCTTTCTTT. As protein: CASNRQGMGTEAFF.

The genes are TRBV6-2 or TRBV6-3 and TRBJ2-2; 8 bases are shared with TRBD2. Germline assignment: CDR1 MNHEY and CDR2 SVGEGT. The V gene end was trimmed by 0 bases and the J gene end by 3 bases; junction bases not matched to a gene: 6. The CDR3 length is 17 residues. The CDR3 region has the DNA TGTGCCAGCAGTTACTCGGTGGCGGGAGGATACACCGGGGAGCTGTTTTTT. This codes for CASSYSVAGGYTGELFF.

V gene TRBV7-9 combines with J gene TRBJ2-5, with D hard to call. The ends were cut back, 4 bases at V and 0 bases at J, with 9 bases in the middle. CDR1 and CDR2 (germline): SEHNR, FQNEAQ (reference sequence). This CDR3 is built from 14 residues. The CDR3 coding sequence is TGTGCCAGCAGCTCGGAACAGAACCAAGAGACCCAGTACTTC. Residues: CASSSEQNQETQYF.

This clone was found once. J is TRBJ2-3 and V is TRBV29-1; 7 bases line up with TRBD1. Germline V lookup: CDR1 SQVTM, CDR2 ANQGSEA. The CDR3 is 12 amino acids. V trimming: 6 bases; J trimming: 2 bases; junction bases outside the gene matches: 2. In nucleotides, the CDR3 is TGCAGCGTGGGGACAGCCACAGATACGCAGTATTTT. This encodes CSVGTATDTQYF.